Listed below are T cell receptor beta chains from one sample, sequenced in a study of T cell responses to AZD1222 COVID-19 vaccine. Data came from immunoSEQ multiplex PCR; TCRdb stores just in-frame clones and leaves some out. The repertoire includes around 160,000 clones, 80% to 95% of them detected once, and 2.5% to 3% sits in the top ten. Sequences were derived from peripheral blood, sampled on day 0 of MenACWY control vaccination. These receptors were taken from an adult in good health. Each CDR3 is given with its conserved first and last residue. Fields, in order: CDR3 DNA, CDR3 protein, V gene, J gene, clone size, D gene. D genes are given only for firm matches. Clone size is stated in some rows and not others, as once, few, many or a class when expanded.

CDR3 DNA: TGTGCCAGTACTCCGGACGGCGACCTCGGAAACACCATATATTTT
CDR3 protein: CASTPDGDLGNTIYF
V gene: TRBV19
J gene: TRBJ1-3
clone size: once
D gene: .

CDR3 DNA: TGTGCCACCCACCAGGGGTTCCTAGCTAACTATGGCTACACCTTC
CDR3 protein: CATHQGFLANYGYTF
V gene: TRBV28
J gene: TRBJ1-2
clone size: .
D gene: .

CDR3 DNA: TGTGCCAGCAGCTCGGGACTAGCGGACAATGAGCAGTTCTTC
CDR3 protein: CASSSGLADNEQFF
V gene: TRBV5-4
J gene: TRBJ2-1
clone size: once
D gene: TRBD2

CDR3 DNA: TGTGCCAGCAGCCCGACAGGGAACGAGCAGTACTTC
CDR3 protein: CASSPTGNEQYF
V gene: TRBV11-2
J gene: TRBJ2-7
clone size: .
D gene: TRBD1

CDR3 DNA: TGTGCCAGCAGCTTGGGTGCGGCAGGGTGGTACAATGAGCAGTTCTTC
CDR3 protein: CASSLGAAGWYNEQFF
V gene: TRBV5-8
J gene: TRBJ2-1
clone size: .
D gene: .

CDR3 DNA: TGTGCCAGCAGTTACTCGAACCCCTACGAGCAGTACTTC
CDR3 protein: CASSYSNPYEQYF
V gene: TRBV6-2/TRBV6-3
J gene: TRBJ2-7
clone size: .
D gene: .

CDR3 DNA: TGTGCCAGCAGTCTAGGGACAGGTGCCTCCTATAATTCACCCCTCCACTTT
CDR3 protein: CASSLGTGASYNSPLHF
V gene: TRBV27
J gene: TRBJ1-6
clone size: .
D gene: TRBD1

CDR3 DNA: TGTGCCAGCAAGAGCCCCTCCTACGAGCAGTACTTC
CDR3 protein: CASKSPSYEQYF
V gene: TRBV6-5
J gene: TRBJ2-7
clone size: once
D gene: .

CDR3 DNA: TGTGCCAGCGGCCCTCTAGTGAACACCGGGGAGCTGTTTTTT
CDR3 protein: CASGPLVNTGELFF
V gene: TRBV27
J gene: TRBJ2-2
clone size: .
D gene: .

CDR3 DNA: TGTGCCAGTAGTAGGGCGGGAGATGTCCACACGCAGTATTTT
CDR3 protein: CASSRAGDVHTQYF
V gene: TRBV19
J gene: TRBJ2-3
clone size: .
D gene: TRBD2